The 20 T cell receptor beta chains listed next were all sequenced from one sample in a study of blood T cells in healthy people across ages. A second PCR, run for roughly 6 to 11 cycles, used a sample-barcoded 5' primer plus a J-beta primer mix. TCRdb itself ran the 5' RACE reads through MiXCR, one entry per CDR3 protein. Altogether 1.5 million to 2 million distinct CDR3 sequences are present, around 40% being singletons, with the ten largest covering roughly 24%. The sequenced sample was blood. The source is a human donor in good health.

The chain employs TRBV20-1 and TRBJ2-1, with D tentatively TRBD1 (6 bases). Germline loops: CDR1 DFQATT, CDR2 SNEGSKA (reference sequence). The CDR3 is made up of 14 amino acids. The CDR3 coding sequence is TGCAATGCAGGGTCGGACCAGGGGTTCAATGAGCAGTTCTTC. Amino acids: CNAGSDQGFNEQFF.

This clonotype was seen a handful of times. The rearrangement joins TRBV7-9 to TRBJ2-7; TRBD2 matches at 10 bases. This CDR3 region has 15 residues. From germline, CDR1 is SEHNR and CDR2 FQNEAQ (reference sequence). V was pared by 5 bases and J by 6 bases, with 10 bases of the junction left unmatched. The CDR3 reads CASSPGTSARTEQYF. The CDR3, as DNA: TGTGCCAGCAGCCCAGGGACTAGCGCACGTACCGAGCAGTACTTC.

V is TRBV6-2 or TRBV6-3 and J is TRBJ2-3; D gene ambiguous. The CDR3 length is 13 residues. CDR1 MNHEY and CDR2 SVGEGT come from the germline V gene. With 0 bases removed from V and 14 bases from J, the gap between germline ends came to 15 bases. For the CDR3, the DNA is TGTGCCAGCAGTTACTCGATCCACCTCCCCCCGTATTTT. Its translation is CASSYSIHLPPYF.

Details on this clonotype: At one end the junction does not follow the germline gene, possibly because of a read error. V usage is TRBV11-2 and J usage is TRBJ2-7; D may be TRBD2 (7 bases). The germline CDR1 and CDR2 sequences are SGHAT and FQNNGV. The CDR3 covers 16 residues. For the CDR3, the DNA is TGTGCCAGCAGCTTACAGCGCGGGGGCTCGATTTACGAGCGGTACTTC. It yields the protein CASSLQRGGSIYERYF. The variable domain in full, completed from reference TRBV11-2 and TRBJ2-7, reads EAGVAQSPRYKIIEKRQSVAFWCNPISGHATLYWYQQILGQGPKLLIQFQNNGVVDDSQLPKDRFSAERLKGVDSTLKIQPAKLEDSAVYLCASSLQRGGSIYERYFGPGTRLTVT.

The J gene is TRBJ1-2, the V gene TRBV12-3 or TRBV12-4, with D possibly TRBD1 on 6 matching bases. Between the trimmed V and J ends, which lost 5 bases and 8 bases, there was a span of 15 bases. This CDR3 is built from 13 residues. The CDR3 DNA is TGTGCCAGCAGTCCACAGGGAGTCAAAGGCTACACCTTC. Translating it yields CASSPQGVKGYTF.

This clonotype came up a few times. This rearrangement joins TRBV29-1 to TRBJ1-1; 8 bases fit TRBD1. This CDR3 is 15 amino acids long. The germline V gene has CDR1 SQVTM and CDR2 ANQGSEA. With V trimmed by 4 bases and J by 2 bases, 9 bases remained unmatched. CDR3 residues: CSVGGQGAFNTEAFF. For the CDR3, the DNA is TGCAGCGTTGGAGGACAGGGCGCCTTCAACACTGAAGCTTTCTTT.

V usage is TRBV20-1 and J usage is TRBJ2-1, with 8 bases matching TRBD2. The V segment lost 4 bases and the J segment 9 bases; nucleotides outside the gene matches: 11. The length of the CDR3 is 14 residues. Germline loops: CDR1 DFQATT, CDR2 SNEGSKA (reference sequence). In nucleotides, the CDR3 is TGCAGTGCTATCCGGGGGGGCCTCAATGTTGAGCAGTTCTTC. It codes for CSAIRGGLNVEQFF.

The chain employs TRBV9 and TRBJ1-2, with D uncertain. From germline, CDR1 is SGDLS and CDR2 YYNGEE. Deletions cut 0 bases from V and 4 bases from J, with 13 bases between. This CDR3 is built from 15 residues. The CDR3 sequence: CASSVGGRVVYGYTF. CDR3 coding DNA: TGTGCCAGCAGCGTAGGAGGGCGTGTGGTCTATGGCTACACCTTC.

This clonotype was observed a single time. The chain uses TRBV4-3 and TRBJ2-7, with D unclear. The germline CDR1 and CDR2 sequences are LGHNA and YSLEER. This CDR3 is 15 amino acids long. Trimming pared 0 bases from V and 2 bases from J, leaving 11 bases between. CDR3 residues: CASSQDLVNPYEQYF. The CDR3 bases are TGCGCCAGCAGCCAAGATCTAGTGAATCCCTACGAGCAGTACTTC.

This chain links TRBV28 with TRBJ2-3, with no clear D. The germline CDR1 and CDR2 sequences are MDHEN and SYDVKM. V was pared by 4 bases and J by 2 bases, with 10 bases between. This CDR3 has 14 residues. CDR3 nucleotides: TGTGCCAGCAGTTCTAGTCCTAACACAGATACGCAGTATTTT. As protein: CASSSSPNTDTQYF. Variable domain in full (rest from reference TRBV28 and TRBJ2-3): DVKVTQSSRYLVKRTGEKVFLECVQDMDHENMFWYRQDPGLGLRLIYFSYDVKMKEKGDIPEGYSVSREKKERFSLILESASTNQTSMYLCASSSSPNTDTQYFGPGTRLTVL.

This clonotype has more than one count but fewer than ten. The chain joins TRBV15 to TRBJ2-3; D gene unclear. Germline CDR1 is LNHNV and CDR2 is YYDKDF (reference sequence). CDR3 length: 14 amino acids. With 6 bases removed from V and 7 bases from J, the gap between germline ends came to 17 bases. The CDR3 coding sequence is TGTGCCACCAGTCAGTCAAGGGTGGGAAATACGCAGTATTTT. Amino acid sequence: CATSQSRVGNTQYF.

V and J are TRBV20-1 and TRBJ1-1; 11 bases match TRBD1. CDR3 size: 14 residues. In germline, CDR1 is DFQATT, CDR2 SNEGSKA (reference sequence). V gave up 6 bases and J gave up 10 bases; unmatched junction bases: 13. CDR3 amino acids: CSAPGQGAETRAFF. Here the CDR3 DNA reads TGCAGTGCCCCCGGACAGGGGGCTGAAACGCGAGCTTTCTTT.

The chain carries TRBV4-3 and TRBJ1-1; perhaps TRBD1 as D (5 bases). CDR1 and CDR2 from the germline V gene are LGHNA and YSLEER. This CDR3 contains 16 residues. Between the trimmed V and J ends, which lost 0 bases and 1 base, there was a span of 12 bases. For the CDR3, the DNA is TGCGCCAGCAGCCAAGATCAGGTAGGGGCGAACACTGAAGCTTTCTTT. It encodes CASSQDQVGANTEAFF.

This clonotype appeared a single time. Mismatch with germline at one junction end may stem from a read error. The gene calls are TRBV15 and TRBJ2-2; 11 bases align to TRBD1. The CDR3 loop spans 15 amino acids. CDR1 and CDR2 from the germline V gene are LNHNV and YYDKDF (reference sequence). The CDR3 loop reads CATSPDRGRTGELCF. The CDR3 region has the DNA TGTGCCACCAGCCCGGACAGGGGGCGGACCGGGGAGCTGTGTTTT.

The chain couples TRBV4-3 to TRBJ2-3; D unresolved. V was cut by 0 bases and J by 1 base, with 11 bases left in between. Germline loops: CDR1 LGHNA, CDR2 YSLEER. The CDR3 runs to 16 residues. The CDR3, as DNA: TGCGCCAGCAGCCAAGAGATCCAATGGGGCACAGATACGCAGTATTTT. Protein product: CASSQEIQWGTDTQYF.

The chain couples TRBV11-2 to TRBJ2-7; 10 positions match TRBD2. Germline CDR1 reads SGHAT; CDR2 reads FQNNGV. The CDR3 contains 16 residues. The junction had 5 bases not matched to a gene; V was cut back by 0 bases and J by 3 bases. The CDR3 region is CASSLDGSGGLYEQYF. The CDR3 DNA sequence: TGTGCCAGCAGCTTAGATGGTAGCGGGGGGCTCTACGAGCAGTACTTC.

The rearrangement links TRBV5-5 to TRBJ1-6, with TRBD1 as a possible D gene (5 bases). The CDR3 contains 13 residues. The germline V and J ends were trimmed by 0 bases and 15 bases, with 13 bases remaining between them. CDR1 and CDR2 from the germline V gene are SGHKS and YYEKEE (reference sequence). The CDR3 is CASSLGDHYGLHF. The CDR3 DNA reads TGTGCCAGCAGCTTGGGGGACCACTACGGCCTCCACTTT.

The chain uses TRBV7-3 and TRBJ2-7, with TRBD1 matching 8 bases. With 3 bases clipped from V and 2 bases from J, the junction kept 6 bases outside the gene matches. The CDR3 spans 15 residues. CDR1 is SGHTA, CDR2 FQGTGA, per germline. The CDR3 DNA sequence: TGTGCCAGCAGCTTTGACGGACAGGGAACCTACGAGCAGTACTTC. Residues: CASSFDGQGTYEQYF.

This chain uses TRBV5-1 with TRBJ2-7; perhaps TRBD1 as D (5 bases). Germline V gives CDR1 SGHRS, CDR2 YFSETQ. The CDR3 length is 15 residues. Trimming took 2 bases from V and 0 from J, leaving 12 bases between them. The CDR3 DNA follows: TGCGCCAGCAGCTTCCTCAAGACAGCCTCCTACGAGCAGTACTTC. Translated, it gives CASSFLKTASYEQYF. Full variable domain (remainder filled in from reference TRBV5-1 and TRBJ2-7): KAGVTQTPRYLIKTRGQQVTLSCSPISGHRSVSWYQQTPGQGLQFLFEYFSETQRNKGNFPGRFSGRQFSNSRSEMNVSTLELGDSALYLCASSFLKTASYEQYFGPGTRLTVT.

This clonotype was counted a few times. The chain uses TRBV7-7 and TRBJ2-1; D is ambiguous. The CDR3 runs 16 residues. Trimming removed 5 bases from V and 6 bases from J, with 20 bases in between. Germline V lookup: CDR1 SSHAT, CDR2 FNYEAQ (reference sequence). The CDR3 DNA is TGTGCCAGCAGCCCGAACCCCGAAGGGAATTTCAATGAGCAGTTCTTC. Translation gives CASSPNPEGNFNEQFF.